These T cell receptor beta chains were read from a single sample in a study of blood T cell repertoires in COVID-19. Assay used: immunoSEQ multiplex PCR; TCRdb lists only in-frame clones, some missing. The sample includes about 190,000 clones, 80% to 85% of them seen just once. The sequencing input was peripheral blood. All receptors come from a human donor in a cohort sampled during active COVID-19. Each CDR3 is given with its conserved first and last residue. The D gene is left open where the match is weak. Expanded clones are given a class, and other clones once, few, many or no size at all.

V	J	size	D	CDR3	DNA
TRBV15	TRBJ1-3	-	TRBD1	CATSRDPGQGNTIYF	TGTGCCACCAGCAGAGACCCGGGACAGGGAAACACCATATATTTT
TRBV9	TRBJ2-3	-	TRBD2	CASSVVSGGDTQYF	TGTGCCAGCAGCGTAGTTAGCGGGGGGGACACGCAGTATTTT
TRBV7-2	TRBJ2-1	-	-	CASSLVLEREQFF	TGTGCCAGCAGCTTAGTACTAGAGAGAGAGCAGTTCTTC
TRBV27	TRBJ1-5	-	TRBD1	CASSAGQTNQPQHF	TGTGCCAGCAGTGCGGGACAGACAAATCAGCCCCAGCATTTT
TRBV11-2	TRBJ2-1	few	TRBD2	CASSSRVFKRGGENEQFF	TGTGCCAGCAGTTCCCGGGTGTTCAAGCGGGGGGGCGAGAATGAGCAGTTCTTC
TRBV15	TRBJ2-1	few	-	CAIGVGGIFHEQFF	TGTGCCATCGGGGTTGGCGGGATATTCCATGAGCAGTTCTTC
TRBV12-3/TRBV12-4	TRBJ1-1	-	TRBD1	CASSRQGGAFF	TGTGCCAGCAGCCGGCAGGGGGGCGCTTTCTTT
TRBV2	TRBJ2-5	once	TRBD2	CASRLAGDVETQYF	TGTGCCAGTCGACTAGCGGGAGATGTGGAGACCCAGTACTTC
TRBV9	TRBJ2-3	-	TRBD2	CASNAGGHPDTQYF	TGTGCCAGCAATGCGGGAGGGCATCCAGATACGCAGTATTTT
TRBV7-9	TRBJ2-4	-	-	CASSPNLLRAGKNIQYF	TGTGCCAGCAGCCCTAACTTGCTCAGGGCTGGGAAAAACATTCAGTACTTC
TRBV3-1/TRBV3-2	TRBJ2-2	-	TRBD2	CASSRKSGMSTGELFF	TGTGCCAGCAGCCGGAAGAGCGGGATGAGCACCGGGGAGCTGTTTTTT
TRBV10-3	TRBJ2-3	-	-	CATRRDSTDTQYF	TGTGCCACCAGGCGGGACTCCACAGATACGCAGTATTTT
TRBV14	TRBJ2-5	-	-	CASSQETRGQKTQYF	TGTGCCAGCAGCCAAGAAACGAGAGGCCAAAAGACCCAGTACTTC
TRBV3-1/TRBV3-2	TRBJ1-1	-	-	CASSPPTGYAFF	TGTGCCAGCAGCCCGCCCACAGGGTACGCTTTCTTT
TRBV5-5	TRBJ2-7	-	-	CASSLAMRLDEQYF	TGTGCCAGCAGCTTGGCCATGAGACTTGACGAGCAGTACTTC
TRBV24-1	TRBJ1-2	few	-	CATSDSGWYGYTF	TGTGCCACCAGTGATTCGGGGTGGTATGGCTACACCTTC
TRBV7-9	TRBJ1-2	-	-	CASSQFPGAGGAGYTF	TGTGCCAGCAGCCAATTCCCGGGGGCGGGGGGCGCTGGCTACACCTTC
TRBV4-2	TRBJ2-5	-	-	CASSQPGTGQETQYF	TGTGCCAGCAGCCAACCCGGGACTGGACAAGAGACCCAGTACTTC